This T cell receptor (beta chain) was captured by sequencing in a study of cytomegalovirus exposure and HLA in healthy donors. Points on this clone: Its specificity is unknown.

The PCR employed 60 Vbeta primers together with 13 Jbeta primers. Libraries were prepared by immunoSEQ multiplex PCR; TCRdb keeps only in-frame clonotypes and omits some of them. The top ten hold about 3% of the sample, which has about 120,000 clones, roughly a tenth seen once. Study-level results: In a later analysis, HLA-associated beta chains showed higher expansion and lower generation probabilities than comparable chains.

This clonotype originated in a man aged 25 to 40 in good health and CMV-seronegative. Sequencing was carried out using PBMCs.

CDR3 in amino acids: CASSQGSGGYEQYF. As DNA, the CDR3 is TGCGCCAGCAGCCAAGGGTCAGGGGGCTACGAGCAGTACTTC. The chain couples TRBV4-1 to TRBJ2-7; TRBD1 agrees at 7 bases. V gave up 1 base and J gave up 3 bases; unmatched junction bases: 3. Germline V lookup: CDR1 MGHRA, CDR2 YSYEKL. CDR3 length equals 14 residues.